This T cell receptor beta chain was identified in a study of cytomegalovirus exposure and HLA in healthy donors. The primer mix had 60 Vbeta and 13 Jbeta primers. TCRdb keeps only in-frame clones here, not all; method: immunoSEQ multiplex PCR. The sample includes some 190,000 clones, around 80% seen only once; the top ten take roughly 1.5%. Findings and caveats of the study: Across donors, most TCRs were seen rarely, yet some public ones were widespread. A missense variant in DCLRE1C was later tied to TCR beta V- and J-gene trimming.

CDR3 size: 15 residues. The germline V gene encodes CDR1 MNHEY and CDR2 SVGAGI. The germline V and J ends were trimmed by 5 bases and 8 bases, with 16 bases remaining between them. There are a few counts of this clone. Its matching antigen is unknown. The chain joins TRBV6-5 to TRBJ1-6, with D perhaps TRBD1 (5 bases). Specimen: PBMCs. The origin of this receptor is a man younger than 35 in good health and CMV-seronegative. The CDR3 here is CASSAYWGGDSPLHF. The CDR3 coding sequence is TGTGCCAGCAGTGCTTATTGGGGGGGTGATTCACCCCTCCACTTT.